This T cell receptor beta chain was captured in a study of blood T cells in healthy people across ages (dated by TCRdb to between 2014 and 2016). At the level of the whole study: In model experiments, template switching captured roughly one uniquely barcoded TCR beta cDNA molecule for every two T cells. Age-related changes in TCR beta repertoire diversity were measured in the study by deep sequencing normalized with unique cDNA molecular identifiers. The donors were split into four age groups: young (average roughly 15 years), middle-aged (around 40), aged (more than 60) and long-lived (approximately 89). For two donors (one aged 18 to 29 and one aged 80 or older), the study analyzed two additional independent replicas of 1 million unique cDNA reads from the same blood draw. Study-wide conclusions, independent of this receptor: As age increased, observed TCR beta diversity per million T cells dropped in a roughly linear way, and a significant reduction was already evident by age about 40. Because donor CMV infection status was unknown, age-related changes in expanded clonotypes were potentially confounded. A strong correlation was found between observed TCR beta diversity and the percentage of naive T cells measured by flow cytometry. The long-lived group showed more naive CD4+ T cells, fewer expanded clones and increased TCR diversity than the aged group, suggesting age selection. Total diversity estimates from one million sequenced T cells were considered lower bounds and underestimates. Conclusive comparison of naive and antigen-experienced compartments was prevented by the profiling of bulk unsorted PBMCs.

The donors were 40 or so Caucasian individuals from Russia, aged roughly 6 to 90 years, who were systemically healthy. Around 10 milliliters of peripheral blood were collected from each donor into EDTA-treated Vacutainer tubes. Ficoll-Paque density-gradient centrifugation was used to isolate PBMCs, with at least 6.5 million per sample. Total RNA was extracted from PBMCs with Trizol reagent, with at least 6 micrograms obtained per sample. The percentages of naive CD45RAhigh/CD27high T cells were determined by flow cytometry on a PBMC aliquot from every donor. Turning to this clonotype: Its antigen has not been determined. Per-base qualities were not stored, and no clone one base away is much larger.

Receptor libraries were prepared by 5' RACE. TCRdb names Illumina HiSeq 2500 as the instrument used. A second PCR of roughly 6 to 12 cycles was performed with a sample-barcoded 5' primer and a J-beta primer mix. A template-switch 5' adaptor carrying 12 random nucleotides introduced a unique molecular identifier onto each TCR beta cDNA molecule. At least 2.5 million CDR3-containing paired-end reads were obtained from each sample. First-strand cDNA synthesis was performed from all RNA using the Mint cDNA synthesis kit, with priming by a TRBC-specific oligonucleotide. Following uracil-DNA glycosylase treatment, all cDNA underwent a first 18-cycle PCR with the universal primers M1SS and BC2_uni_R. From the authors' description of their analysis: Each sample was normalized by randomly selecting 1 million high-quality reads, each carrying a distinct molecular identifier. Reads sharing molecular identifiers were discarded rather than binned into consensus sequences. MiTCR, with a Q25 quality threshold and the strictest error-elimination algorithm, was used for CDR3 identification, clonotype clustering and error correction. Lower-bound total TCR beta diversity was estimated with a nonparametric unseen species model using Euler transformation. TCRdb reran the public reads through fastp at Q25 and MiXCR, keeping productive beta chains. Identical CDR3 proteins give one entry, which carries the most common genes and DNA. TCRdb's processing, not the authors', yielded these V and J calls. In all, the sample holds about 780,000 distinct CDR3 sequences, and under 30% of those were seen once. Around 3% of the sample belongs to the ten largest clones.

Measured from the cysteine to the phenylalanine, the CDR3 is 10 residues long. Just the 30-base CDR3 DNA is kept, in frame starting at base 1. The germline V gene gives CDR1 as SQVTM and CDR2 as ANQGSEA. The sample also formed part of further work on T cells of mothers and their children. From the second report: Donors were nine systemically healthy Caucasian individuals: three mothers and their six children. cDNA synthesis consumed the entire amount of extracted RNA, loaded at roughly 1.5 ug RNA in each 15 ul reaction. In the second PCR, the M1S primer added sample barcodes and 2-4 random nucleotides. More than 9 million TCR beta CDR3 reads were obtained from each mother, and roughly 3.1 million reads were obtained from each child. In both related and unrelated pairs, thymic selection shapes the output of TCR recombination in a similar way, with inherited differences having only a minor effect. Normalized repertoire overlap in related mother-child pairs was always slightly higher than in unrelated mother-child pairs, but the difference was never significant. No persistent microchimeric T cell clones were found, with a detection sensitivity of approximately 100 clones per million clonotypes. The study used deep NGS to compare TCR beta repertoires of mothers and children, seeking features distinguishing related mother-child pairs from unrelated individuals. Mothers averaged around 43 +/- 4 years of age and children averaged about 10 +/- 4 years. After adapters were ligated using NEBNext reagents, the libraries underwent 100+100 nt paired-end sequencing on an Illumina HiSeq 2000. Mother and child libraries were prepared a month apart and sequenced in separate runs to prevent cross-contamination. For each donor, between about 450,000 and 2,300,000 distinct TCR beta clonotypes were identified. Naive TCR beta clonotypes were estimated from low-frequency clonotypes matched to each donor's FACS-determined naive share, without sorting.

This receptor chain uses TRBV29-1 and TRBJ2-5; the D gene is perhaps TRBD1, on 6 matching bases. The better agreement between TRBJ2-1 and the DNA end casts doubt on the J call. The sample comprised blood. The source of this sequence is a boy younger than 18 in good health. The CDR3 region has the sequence CSVGGGEQFF. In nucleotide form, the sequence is TGCAGCGTTGGAGGGGGAGAGCAGTTCTTC.